The source of this T cell receptor (beta chain) is a study of shared clonotypes between healthy human individuals. Naivety among CD8 cells was defined by CD45RO negativity and positive CCR7 selection, thereby excluding terminally differentiated effector memory CD45RA+ cells. Germline V CDR1 and CDR2: MDHEN, SYDVKM. This CDR3 comprises 14 residues. V was clipped by 8 bases and J by 1 base, with 15 bases between them. A remark on this clone: The antigen remains undetermined.

Study results and caveats: A generally larger estimated richness was seen in naive subsets than in memory subsets.

Original processing notes: Without quality scores, immunoSEQ junctional reads could not be filtered like full-length reads. The assay was immunoSEQ multiplex PCR, and TCRdb's table has in-frame clones only and misses some. V and J calls and clone size follow that table, whereas D and trimming were derived from the DNA. This sample has some 2,000,000 clones, with about 95% found just once. This clonotype was sampled from a man aged 18 to 30 in good health. V is TRBV28 and J is TRBJ2-7, with D possibly matching TRBD1 (5 bases). Material: naive CD8+ T cells sorted from blood. The CDR3 is CASELNQGSYEQYF. DNA of the CDR3: TGTGCCAGCGAGCTAAACCAGGGATCCTACGAGCAGTACTTC.